A selection of T cell receptor beta chains follows, all from one sample in a study of response to subunit inactivated influenza vaccine. TCRdb recomputed calls from the RT-PCR reads with MiXCR, one row per CDR3 protein. The data show 710,000 or so distinct CDR3 sequences, with approximately 15% seen just once and 11% held by the top ten. Here the sequenced sample was PBMCs from blood, taken roughly 13 days after vaccination. These receptors all come from a man aged 50 to 60 who received an inactivated influenza vaccine. CDR3s include the opening cysteine and the closing phenylalanine or tryptophan. The order of the fields is V gene, J gene, clone size, CDR3 protein. Size tells how often a clone was seen (once, few, many) or the class of an expanded clone, and some rows leave it out.

V: TRBV24-1
J: TRBJ2-5
size: .
CDR3: CATSPSTGGRETQYF

V: TRBV20-1
J: TRBJ2-5
size: many
CDR3: CSASDRLAGEETQYF

V: TRBV24-1
J: TRBJ2-1
size: .
CDR3: CATMGLAGGKYEQFF

V: TRBV6-5
J: TRBJ2-5
size: few
CDR3: CASSYTPGETQYF

V: TRBV5-1
J: TRBJ2-7
size: few
CDR3: CASSRGGQGDYEQYF

V: TRBV19
J: TRBJ2-2
size: .
CDR3: CASGRTNTGELFF

V: TRBV11-2
J: TRBJ2-7
size: few
CDR3: CASSREINSYEQYF

V: TRBV12-3/TRBV12-4
J: TRBJ1-4
size: .
CDR3: CASSSRGGGEKLFF

V: TRBV6-2/TRBV6-3
J: TRBJ1-5
size: .
CDR3: CASSYVRATSNQPQHF

V: TRBV7-9
J: TRBJ2-1
size: few
CDR3: CASSQGGTSGDEQFF

V: TRBV28
J: TRBJ2-3
size: few
CDR3: CASRLTWTGIDTQYF

V: TRBV28
J: TRBJ2-2
size: many
CDR3: CASYGPGAGELFF

V: TRBV4-3
J: TRBJ1-6
size: many
CDR3: CASSTQGAGNSPLHF

V: TRBV5-1
J: TRBJ2-5
size: .
CDR3: CASNSQGTETQYF